The 2 T cell receptor beta chains below were found in one sample sequenced in a study of post-analysis software for immune sequencing data. For these TCRs, the target antigens are not known. Overall study results and limits: When patients were compared with controls, 4 or 5 TRBV segments were more frequent, TRBV5-6, TRBV5-1 and TRBV20-1 among them.

Sequencing libraries made from TCR beta cDNA carried unique molecular identifiers. TCRdb reanalysed the PCR reads using MiXCR and keeps one entry per CDR3 protein. This sample has 380,000 or so distinct CDR3 sequences, with roughly 35% found just once. The sample was blood. The receptors derive from a girl under 18 with multiple sclerosis.

This clonotype was observed many times. This chain connects TRBV27 to TRBJ2-7, with 7 nucleotides matching TRBD1. J lost 3 bases, V lost 4 bases, and 3 bases had no gene match. The CDR3 totals 13 residues. Germline V gene lookup returns CDR1 MNHEY and CDR2 SMNVEV (reference sequence). The CDR3 is CASSSGQNYEQYF. The DNA of the CDR3 is TGTGCCAGCAGTTCGGGACAGAACTACGAGCAGTACTTC.

Only a few counts were recorded for this clonotype. The chain is built from TRBV14 and TRBJ2-1; TRBD2 aligns across 8 bases. Losses at the gene ends were 2 bases for V and 4 bases for J; bases not matched to a gene: 4. The CDR3 spans 15 residues. CDR1 SGHDN and CDR2 FVKESK come from the germline V gene. The CDR3 bases are TGTGCCAGCAGCCAATATCGCGGGGGGTACAATGAGCAGTTCTTC. Translating gives CASSQYRGGYNEQFF.